A selection of T cell receptor beta chains follows, all from one sample in a study of memory CD4+ T cells and cytomegalovirus serostatus. Produced via immunoSEQ multiplex PCR; TCRdb's table is partial and in-frame only. The sample contains 20,000 to 30,000 clones, approximately 75% of which appear only once. The sequencing sample was made of memory CD4+ T cells from blood. These receptors were obtained from an adult in good health and CMV-seronegative. CDR3s include the opening cysteine and the closing phenylalanine or tryptophan. A D gene is named only where the DNA matches it firmly. Clone size is given for some rows only: seen once, a few or many times, or a class if the clone is expanded.

d_gene,j_gene,v_gene,abundance,CDR3nt,CDR3aa
TRBD1,TRBJ2-5,TRBV7-6,NA,TGTGCCAGCAGCTTCTTTGGACAGGGTGGAGAGACCCAGTACTTC,CASSFFGQGGETQYF
TRBD2,TRBJ2-2,TRBV10-1,NA,TGCGCCAGCAGTGACCCTGGGGGGGCGAACACCGGGGAGCTGTTTTTT,CASSDPGGANTGELFF
NA,TRBJ2-7,TRBV29-1,once,TGCAGCATCGAGGGGGTCAGGGCGGACGAGCAGTACTTC,CSIEGVRADEQYF
NA,TRBJ2-2,TRBV7-2,NA,TGTGCCAGCAGCGGAGGCGGGTCACCCGGGGAGCTGTTTTTT,CASSGGGSPGELFF
NA,TRBJ1-1,TRBV6-5,NA,TGTGCCAGCAGTTACTTTGGTGGGCAAGCTTTCTTT,CASSYFGGQAFF
NA,TRBJ2-1,TRBV9,NA,TGTGCCAGCAGCGAAACTGGCAGGTCCTACAATGAGCAGTTCTTC,CASSETGRSYNEQFF
TRBD1,TRBJ1-2,TRBV2,once,TGTGCCAGCAGTATGGACAGGGGATACTATGGCTACACCTTC,CASSMDRGYYGYTF
TRBD2,TRBJ2-1,TRBV7-9,NA,TGTGCCACCCTGGGACTAGGAGGTCACAATGAGCAGTTCTTC,CATLGLGGHNEQFF
TRBD2,TRBJ2-3,TRBV7-8,NA,TGTGCCAGCAGTGTGACTAGCGGCACAGATACGCAGTATTTT,CASSVTSGTDTQYF
NA,TRBJ2-7,TRBV7-9,NA,TGTGCCAGCAGCTTAACAGGCCTACCCACCTACGAGCAGTACTTC,CASSLTGLPTYEQYF
TRBD2,TRBJ2-1,TRBV5-4,NA,TGTGCCAGCATTGGGGCGGGGGGAAACAATGAGCAGTTCTTC,CASIGAGGNNEQFF
NA,TRBJ2-4,TRBV6-1,NA,TGTGCCAGCAGTGAAATTGGAGGGGGGGGAAACATTCAGTACTTC,CASSEIGGGGNIQYF
NA,TRBJ2-7,TRBV9,NA,TGTGCCAGCAGCGTAGACCAGGGGCCCGCCGGGCAGTACTTC,CASSVDQGPAGQYF
TRBD1,TRBJ1-2,TRBV7-9,few,TGTGCCAGCAGCCGCCGGGACAGGGAGGGTGATGGCTACACCTTC,CASSRRDREGDGYTF
NA,TRBJ2-5,TRBV7-2,NA,TGTGCCAGCAGCTTCCAGGACCAAGAGACCCAGTACTTC,CASSFQDQETQYF
NA,TRBJ1-1,TRBV4-1,NA,TGCGCCAGCAGCCTTACATCGGGCCAACTTGAAGCTTTCTTT,CASSLTSGQLEAFF
NA,TRBJ2-7,TRBV29-1,NA,TGCAGCGTTGGACAGCCGAGTGTCTACGAGCAGTACTTC,CSVGQPSVYEQYF
NA,TRBJ1-5,TRBV19,few,TGTGCCAGTAGGCAGGCAGGGAGGGATCAGCCCCAGCATTTT,CASRQAGRDQPQHF
NA,TRBJ1-5,TRBV29-1,NA,TGCAGCGTCGCGCAACAGGAAAGTCAGCCCCAGCATTTT,CSVAQQESQPQHF
NA,TRBJ1-2,TRBV6-6,NA,TGTGCCAGCAGTTACGACGGCAGTTATGGCTACACCTTC,CASSYDGSYGYTF
TRBD2,TRBJ2-4,TRBV7-2,once,TGTGCCAGCAGACCCTCGGGGGGGGCCAAAAACATTCAGTACTTC,CASRPSGGAKNIQYF
TRBD1,TRBJ1-6,TRBV7-3,NA,TGTGCCAGCAGCGGAGACAGGGATCAGGCACCCCTCCACTTT,CASSGDRDQAPLHF
TRBD1,TRBJ1-2,TRBV6-4,NA,TGTGCCAGCAGTGACTCTGCAGGGGGCGGTGGCTACACCTTC,CASSDSAGGGGYTF
NA,TRBJ1-1,TRBV5-4,NA,TGTGCCAGCAGCTTGGGAGGTTCGGCAGTAAACACTGAAGCTTTCTTT,CASSLGGSAVNTEAFF
TRBD1,TRBJ2-3,TRBV7-2,few,TGTGCCAGCAGCCGGGACAGAAGCACAGATACGCAGTATTTT,CASSRDRSTDTQYF
NA,TRBJ2-3,TRBV4-1,once,TGCGCCAGCAGCCTCTTGTCCTTAGTGGGGGGGCAAGGTGATACGCAGTATTTT,CASSLLSLVGGQGDTQYF
NA,TRBJ2-1,TRBV27,NA,TGTGCCAGCAGTTCAACCGTCGCCATGCAGTTCTTC,CASSSTVAMQFF
NA,TRBJ2-7,TRBV6-6,NA,TGTGCCAGCAGTTCAGGGTTGTGGGAGCAGTACTTC,CASSSGLWEQYF
NA,TRBJ2-5,TRBV7-2,NA,TGTGCCAGCAGCGTAACAGAGACCCAGTACTTC,CASSVTETQYF